The 20 T cell receptor beta chains below were found in one sample sequenced in a study of shared clonotypes between healthy human individuals. Naive CD8 cells comprised CD45RO-negative, CCR7-positively selected cells, excluding terminally differentiated effector memory CD45RA+ cells. TCRdb's table, derived via immunoSEQ multiplex PCR, lists solely in-frame clones and lacks some. Among about 2.1 million clones listed, about 92% were seen once. Sequencing input: naive CD8+ T cells from PBMCs. All receptors derive from a man in his late teens or twenties in good health. Some clones in this sample may be carry-over from other donors' samples.

The chain recombines TRBV6-5 with TRBJ1-1, with TRBD1 as a possible D gene (6 bases). The germline V gene encodes CDR1 MNHEY and CDR2 SVGAGI. The V and J ends lost 6 bases and 5 bases respectively, with 19 bases between them. CDR3 length equals 15 residues. CDR3 region: CASRDPTGFVTEAFF. CDR3 nucleotides: TGTGCCAGCAGGGACCCCACAGGGTTTGTTACTGAAGCTTTCTTT.

This rearrangement joins TRBV5-6 to TRBJ1-5; D gene ambiguous. Germline loops: CDR1 SGHDT, CDR2 YYEEEE. The CDR3 sequence is 15 residues long. The germline V and J ends were trimmed by 1 base and 2 bases, with 10 bases remaining between them. The CDR3 loop reads CASSLWTTGNQPQHF. The CDR3 nucleotides are TGTGCCAGCAGCTTGTGGACTACGGGCAATCAGCCCCAGCATTTT. The entire variable domain, with the rest obtained from reference TRBV5-6 and TRBJ1-5, is as follows: DAGVTQSPTHLIKTRGQQVTLRCSPKSGHDTVSWYQQALGQGPQFIFQYYEEEERQRGNFPDRFSGHQFPNYSSELNVNALLLGDSALYLCASSLWTTGNQPQHFGDGTRLSIL.

The chain employs TRBV5-6 and TRBJ2-2; D might be TRBD2 (5 bases). The V and J ends lost 2 bases and 1 base respectively, with 6 bases between them. The germline V gene has CDR1 SGHDT and CDR2 YYEEEE. The CDR3 length is 14 residues. In DNA, the CDR3 is TGTGCCAGCAGCTTCGGGGTGAACACCGGGGAGCTGTTTTTT. Translating it yields CASSFGVNTGELFF.

The rearrangement joins TRBV27 to TRBJ2-5; TRBD1 agrees at 8 bases. This CDR3 is built from 17 residues. Germline assignment: CDR1 MNHEY and CDR2 SMNVEV (reference sequence). Trimming at V came to 5 bases and at J to 4 bases, leaving 15 bases not matched to a gene. The CDR3 DNA follows: TGTGCCAGCAGTCTGCTTGGATGGACAGGGCCCCGAGAGACCCAGTACTTC. It is translated as CASSLLGWTGPRETQYF.

The chain has TRBV6-1 and TRBJ1-2; perhaps TRBD1 as D (5 bases). V was clipped by 3 bases and J by 8 bases, with 16 bases between them. The CDR3 consists of 14 residues. Germline V lookup: CDR1 MNHNS, CDR2 SASEGT. The CDR3 nucleotides are TGTGCCAGCAGTGACAGACGGAGACAGCTGGGCTACACCTTC. Its translation is CASSDRRRQLGYTF.

This clone was counted once. The chain uses TRBV10-3 and TRBJ2-2; 12 nucleotides agree with TRBD2. Trimming took 8 bases from V and 3 from J; bases not matched to a gene: 4. The CDR3 is 15 amino acids. Germline CDR1 ENHRY, CDR2 SYGVKD. The CDR3 DNA follows: TGTGCCATCCCCCTAGCGGGAGGGTACACCGGGGAGCTGTTTTTT. Its translation: CAIPLAGGYTGELFF.

This sequence joins TRBV4-1 and TRBJ2-4, with a weak D call TRBD1 (5 bases). This CDR3 has 17 residues. From germline, CDR1 is MGHRA and CDR2 YSYEKL. The V gene lost 0 bases and the J gene lost 1 base, with 13 bases spanning the gap. CDR3 DNA sequence: TGCGCCAGCAGCCAAGAAACCTCTGGGGCGGCCAAAAACATTCAGTACTTC. Translating gives CASSQETSGAAKNIQYF.

V gene TRBV27 combines with J gene TRBJ2-3; D not resolved. The CDR3 is made up of 15 amino acids. Germline lookup yields CDR1 MNHEY and CDR2 SMNVEV (reference sequence). The V end was cut by 0 bases, the J end by 4 bases, with 11 bases between. DNA of the CDR3: TGTGCCAGCAGTTTATCTGCCCCACCCCCAGATACGCAGTATTTT. This codes for CASSLSAPPPDTQYF.

About this clone itself: One end of the junction fails to match germline, which may point to a read error. The rearrangement uses TRBV28 and TRBJ2-1; no reliable D call. Germline loops: CDR1 MDHEN, CDR2 SYDVKM. This CDR3 comprises 14 residues. Here the CDR3 DNA reads TGTGCCAGCAGTCCCGCCCATACGGGTTTAGCCCTCGTCTTC. Its translation: CASSPAHTGLALVF.

This chain links TRBV6-5 with TRBJ1-1; no reliable D call. Trimming cost V 7 bases and J 1 base, with 10 bases left between them. In germline, CDR1 is MNHEY, CDR2 SVGAGI. The CDR3 length is 13 residues. The CDR3 protein is CASTRQGNTEAFF. As DNA, the CDR3 is TGTGCCAGCACACGACAAGGGAACACTGAAGCTTTCTTT.

This clone was detected a few times. The chain combines TRBV18 with TRBJ1-1; no reliable D call. The V and J ends lost 4 bases and 2 bases respectively, with 14 bases between them. The length of the CDR3 is 15 residues. The germline CDR1 and CDR2 sequences are KGHSH and LQKENI. In DNA form, the CDR3 reads TGTGCCAGCTCACTTATAGTAGGCGGAAACACTGAAGCTTTCTTT. This gives the protein CASSLIVGGNTEAFF.

This chain joins TRBV7-9 and TRBJ2-7; 9 bases map to TRBD2. The germline CDR1 and CDR2 sequences are SEHNR and FQNEAQ (reference sequence). J gave up 2 bases and V 3 bases, and 5 bases lay outside the gene matches. The CDR3 consists of 15 residues. The CDR3 DNA sequence: TGTGCCAGCAGCTTCGGGCTAGCGGGAACCTACGAGCAGTACTTC. Residues: CASSFGLAGTYEQYF.

Worth noting for this clone: The same CDR3 is also encoded by other DNA sequences in this sample. This sequence joins TRBV9 and TRBJ1-5; TRBD1 is a possible D gene (5 bases). V dropped 4 bases and J dropped 7 bases, with 12 bases sitting between them. This CDR3 region has 13 residues. Germline V lookup: CDR1 SGDLS, CDR2 YYNGEE. The CDR3 loop is CASSQGSNQPQHF. CDR3 bases: TGTGCCAGCAGCCAGGGTTCGAACCAGCCCCAGCATTTT.

This chain connects TRBV9 to TRBJ2-1; the D gene is possibly TRBD2 (5 bases). Germline CDR1 SGDLS, CDR2 YYNGEE. This CDR3 has 15 amino acids. V was pared by 2 bases and J by 6 bases, with 15 bases between. CDR3 DNA: TGTGCCAGCAGCGTCAGCGGAGGAGACCGCAATGAGCAGTTCTTC. This encodes CASSVSGGDRNEQFF. The full variable domain, its missing parts supplied by reference TRBV9 and TRBJ2-1, is DSGVTQTPKHLITATGQRVTLRCSPRSGDLSVYWYQQSLDQGLQFLIQYYNGEERAKGNILERFSAQQFPDLHSELNLSSLELGDSALYFCASSVSGGDRNEQFFGPGTRLTVL.

The chain couples TRBV5-4 to TRBJ2-6; D gene uncertain. V lost 3 bases and J 0 bases, leaving 13 bases between the germline ends. The CDR3 is 17 amino acids. Germline-derived CDR1 and CDR2 are SGHNT and YYREEE (reference sequence). CDR3 sequence: CASSSDPPGSGANVLTF. The CDR3 region has the DNA TGTGCCAGCAGCTCGGACCCCCCGGGCTCTGGGGCCAACGTCCTGACTTTC.

The rearrangement uses TRBV27 and TRBJ2-7; TRBD2 matches at 10 bases. This CDR3 contains 15 residues. The germline CDR1 and CDR2 sequences are MNHEY and SMNVEV (reference sequence). Trimming cost V 5 bases and J 2 bases; bases outside gene matches: 6. This CDR3 reads CASSQLAGIPYEQYF. As DNA, the CDR3 is TGTGCCAGCAGTCAACTAGCGGGAATCCCCTACGAGCAGTACTTC.

The V and J genes are TRBV6-1 and TRBJ2-7; no reliable D call. The V end lost 3 bases, the J end lost 1 base, and 13 bases lay between the germline ends. The CDR3 extends over 15 amino acids. CDR1 is MNHNS and CDR2 is SASEGT in the germline V gene. The CDR3 coding sequence is TGTGCCAGCAGTGACTTGACAAGCTTGTCCTACGAGCAGTACTTC. The encoded protein is CASSDLTSLSYEQYF.

This clone was seen a single time. The J gene is TRBJ1-5, the V gene TRBV5-1; D is unresolved. Trimming took off 4 bases at V and 7 bases at J, with 18 bases between the two ends. Germline V CDR1 and CDR2: SGHRS, YFSETQ. There are 15 residues in the CDR3. This CDR3 is CASSPYSALGQPQHF. CDR3 nucleotide sequence: TGCGCCAGCAGCCCCTATTCCGCCCTCGGACAGCCCCAGCATTTT.

This clone was detected once. Other DNA sequences within the sample encode an identical CDR3. The genes are TRBV7-9 and TRBJ2-7; D gene unclear. From germline, CDR1 is SEHNR and CDR2 FQNEAQ (reference sequence). The CDR3 has 12 amino acids. Between the trimmed V and J ends, which lost 5 bases and 4 bases, there was a span of 9 bases. The CDR3, as DNA: TGTGCCAGCAGCCAAGCAATTTACGAGCAGTACTTC. Translating it yields CASSQAIYEQYF.

The table lists this clone with a few counts. The chain combines TRBV30 with TRBJ1-1, with D possibly TRBD1 on 6 matching bases. The CDR3 length is 13 residues. Trimming took off 2 bases at V and 0 bases at J, with 7 bases between the two ends. Germline-derived CDR1 and CDR2 are GTSNPN and SVGIG (reference sequence). CDR3 sequence: CAWSQGLNTEAFF. DNA for the CDR3: TGTGCCTGGAGTCAGGGGTTGAACACTGAAGCTTTCTTT.